These 5 T cell receptor beta chains share one sample of origin, sequenced in a study of technical replicates of blood from several donors. The protocol was immunoSEQ multiplex PCR, while the TCRdb copy is restricted to in-frame clones and leaves out a portion. The table has tens of thousands of clones, more than 85% seen once; the top ten hold approximately 5%. Sequenced input: PBMCs. These receptors originate from a human donor in good health. Some clones in this sample may be carry-over from other donors' samples.

This chain uses TRBV30 with TRBJ2-7; 7 bases match TRBD2. J gave up 7 bases and V 8 bases, and 11 bases lay outside the gene matches. Germline V gene data show CDR1 as GTSNPN and CDR2 as SVGIG (reference sequence). CDR3 length: 12 residues. The CDR3 is CAPWSSGEEQYF. CDR3 bases: TGTGCCCCCTGGTCTAGCGGAGAAGAGCAGTACTTC.

CDR3 in DNA: TGTGCCAGTCGAAATGCGGGGTCCTACAATGAGCAGTTCTTC. It specifies CASRNAGSYNEQFF. This chain connects TRBV25-1 to TRBJ2-1; TRBD2 might be the D (6 bases). This CDR3 contains 14 residues. Germline V gene lookup returns CDR1 MGHDK and CDR2 SYGVNS. V gave up 9 bases and J gave up 1 base, with 13 bases separating them.

This clone has more than one count but fewer than ten. V is TRBV4-1 and J is TRBJ1-2; D might be TRBD1 (6 bases). CDR3 length: 13 residues. CDR1 and CDR2 from the germline V gene are MGHRA and YSYEKL. V dropped 1 base and J dropped 8 bases, with 11 bases sitting between them. The CDR3 DNA reads TGCGCCAGCAGCCAAGTTGGGGGCCCAGGCTACACCTTC. Its protein is CASSQVGGPGYTF.

The V call is TRBV5-6, the J call TRBJ1-3, with a tentative D call TRBD1 (5 bases). The germline V gene encodes CDR1 SGHDT and CDR2 YYEEEE. The V end lost 0 bases, the J end lost 4 bases, and 8 bases lay between the germline ends. CDR3 length equals 14 residues. DNA for the CDR3: TGTGCCAGCAGCTTGGGGACATCGGGAAACACCATATATTTT. It codes for CASSLGTSGNTIYF.

Of note for this clone: A read error may account for a junction end that differs from germline. This rearrangement joins TRBV4-1 to TRBJ1-2, with a weak D call TRBD1 (5 bases). This CDR3 is 17 amino acids long. Germline values: CDR1 MGHRA, CDR2 YSYEKL. The CDR3 sequence: CASSQVLGHRANYGYTF. The CDR3 bases are TGCGCCAGCAGCCAAGTCTTAGGACATCGAGCTAATTATGGCTACACCTTC.